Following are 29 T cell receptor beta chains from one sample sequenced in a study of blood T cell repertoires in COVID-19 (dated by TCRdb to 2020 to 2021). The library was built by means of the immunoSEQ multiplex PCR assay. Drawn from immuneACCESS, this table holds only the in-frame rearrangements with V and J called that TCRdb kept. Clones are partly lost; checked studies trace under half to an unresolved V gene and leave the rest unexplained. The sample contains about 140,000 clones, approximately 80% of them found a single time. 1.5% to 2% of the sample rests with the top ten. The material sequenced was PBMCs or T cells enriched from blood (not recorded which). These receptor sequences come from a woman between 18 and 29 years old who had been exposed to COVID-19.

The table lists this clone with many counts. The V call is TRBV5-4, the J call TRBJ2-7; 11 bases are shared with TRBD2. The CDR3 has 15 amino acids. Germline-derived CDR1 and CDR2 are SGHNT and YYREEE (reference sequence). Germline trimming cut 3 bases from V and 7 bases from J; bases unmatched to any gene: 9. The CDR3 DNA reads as TGTGCCAGCAGCTCAGGGACTAGCGGACTTAGAGAGCAGTACTTC. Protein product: CASSSGTSGLREQYF.

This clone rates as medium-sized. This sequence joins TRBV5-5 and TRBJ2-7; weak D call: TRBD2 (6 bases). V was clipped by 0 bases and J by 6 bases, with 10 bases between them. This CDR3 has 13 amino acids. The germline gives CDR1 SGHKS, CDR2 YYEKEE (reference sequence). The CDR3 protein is CASSLGMGGEQYF. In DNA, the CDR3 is TGTGCCAGCAGCTTGGGCATGGGAGGCGAGCAGTACTTC. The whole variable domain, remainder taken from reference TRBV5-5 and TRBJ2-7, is DAGVTQSPTHLIKTRGQQVTLRCSPISGHKSVSWYQQVLGQGPQFIFQYYEKEERGRGNFPDRFSARQFPNYSSELNVNALLLGDSALYLCASSLGMGGEQYFGPGTRLTVT.

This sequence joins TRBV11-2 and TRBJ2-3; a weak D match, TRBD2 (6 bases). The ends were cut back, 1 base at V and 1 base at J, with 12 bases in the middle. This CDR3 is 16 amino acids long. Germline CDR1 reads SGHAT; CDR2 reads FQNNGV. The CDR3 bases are TGTGCCAGCAGCTTAGGGGCTAGCGCCGGCACAGATACGCAGTATTTT. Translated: CASSLGASAGTDTQYF.

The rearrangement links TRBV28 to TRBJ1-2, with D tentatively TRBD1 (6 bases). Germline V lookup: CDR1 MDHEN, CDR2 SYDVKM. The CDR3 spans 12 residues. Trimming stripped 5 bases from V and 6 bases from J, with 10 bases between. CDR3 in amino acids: CASSTGLDGYTF. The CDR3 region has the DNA TGTGCCAGCAGTACAGGGTTAGATGGCTACACCTTC.

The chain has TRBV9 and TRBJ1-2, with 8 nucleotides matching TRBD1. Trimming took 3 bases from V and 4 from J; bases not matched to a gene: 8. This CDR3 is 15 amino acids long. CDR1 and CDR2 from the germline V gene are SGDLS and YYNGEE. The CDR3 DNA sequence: TGTGCCAGCAGCGCAGGGGGCTCTATAGGCTATGGCTACACCTTC. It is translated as CASSAGGSIGYGYTF.

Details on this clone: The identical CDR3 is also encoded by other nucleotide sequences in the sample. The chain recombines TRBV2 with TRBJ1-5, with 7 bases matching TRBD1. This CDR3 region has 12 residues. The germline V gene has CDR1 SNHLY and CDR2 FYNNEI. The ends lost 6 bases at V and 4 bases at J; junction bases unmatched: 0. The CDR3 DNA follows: TGTGCCAGCAGCAGGGGGAATCAGCCCCAGCATTTT. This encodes CASSRGNQPQHF. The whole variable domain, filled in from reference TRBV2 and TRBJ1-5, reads EPEVTQTPSHQVTQMGQEVILRCVPISNHLYFYWYRQILGQKVEFLVSFYNNEISEKSEIFDDQFSVERPDGSNFTLKIRSTKLEDSAMYFCASSRGNQPQHFGDGTRLSIL.

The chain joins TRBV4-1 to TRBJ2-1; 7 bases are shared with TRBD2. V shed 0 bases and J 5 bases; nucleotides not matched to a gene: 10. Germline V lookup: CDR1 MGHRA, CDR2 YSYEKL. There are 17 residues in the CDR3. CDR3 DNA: TGCGCCAGCAGCCAAGATCTCAGTACGGGAGGAAACAATGAGCAGTTCTTC. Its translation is CASSQDLSTGGNNEQFF.

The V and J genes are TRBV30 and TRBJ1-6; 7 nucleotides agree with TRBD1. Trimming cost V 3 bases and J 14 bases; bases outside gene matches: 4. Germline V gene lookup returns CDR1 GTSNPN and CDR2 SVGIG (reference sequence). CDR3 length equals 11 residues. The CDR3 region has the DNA TGTGCCTGGAGACAGGGGAAGGCCCTCCACTTT. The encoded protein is CAWRQGKALHF.

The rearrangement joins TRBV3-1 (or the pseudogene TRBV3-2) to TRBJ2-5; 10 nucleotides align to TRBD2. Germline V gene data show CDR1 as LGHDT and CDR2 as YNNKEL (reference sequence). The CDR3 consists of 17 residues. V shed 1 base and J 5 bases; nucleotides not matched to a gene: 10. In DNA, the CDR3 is TGTGCCAGCAGCCAAGCCTGGACTAGCGGCGCGGGGGAGACCCAGTACTTC. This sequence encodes CASSQAWTSGAGETQYF.

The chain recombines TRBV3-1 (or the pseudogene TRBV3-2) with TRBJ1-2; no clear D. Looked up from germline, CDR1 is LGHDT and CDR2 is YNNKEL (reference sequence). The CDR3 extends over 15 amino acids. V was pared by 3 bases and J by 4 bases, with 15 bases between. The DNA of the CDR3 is TGTGCCAGCAGCCAGATGGACGGGGAGGGCTATGGCTACACCTTC. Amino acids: CASSQMDGEGYGYTF.

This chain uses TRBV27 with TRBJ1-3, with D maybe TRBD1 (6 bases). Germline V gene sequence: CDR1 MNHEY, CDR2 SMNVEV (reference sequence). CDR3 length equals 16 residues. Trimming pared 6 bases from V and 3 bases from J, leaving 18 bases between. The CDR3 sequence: CASSPYPTRGGNTIYF. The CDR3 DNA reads TGTGCCAGCAGCCCCTACCCGACCAGGGGTGGAAACACCATATATTTT.

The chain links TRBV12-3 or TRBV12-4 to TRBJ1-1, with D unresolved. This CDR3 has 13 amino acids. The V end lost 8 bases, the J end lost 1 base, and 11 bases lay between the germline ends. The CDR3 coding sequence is TGTGCCAGCGATACTCGGAGGAACACTGAAGCTTTCTTT. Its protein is CASDTRRNTEAFF.

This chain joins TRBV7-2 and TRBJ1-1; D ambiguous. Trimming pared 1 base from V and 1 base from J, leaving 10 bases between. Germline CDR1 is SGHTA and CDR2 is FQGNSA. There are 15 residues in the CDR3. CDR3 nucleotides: TGTGCCAGCAGCTTAGGGCCGGGATGGAACACTGAAGCTTTCTTT. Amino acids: CASSLGPGWNTEAFF.

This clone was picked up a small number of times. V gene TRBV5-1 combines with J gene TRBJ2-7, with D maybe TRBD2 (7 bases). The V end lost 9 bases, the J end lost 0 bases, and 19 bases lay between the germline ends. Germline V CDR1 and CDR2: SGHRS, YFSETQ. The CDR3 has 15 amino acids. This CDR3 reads CATRPSGGFSYEQYF. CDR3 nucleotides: TGCGCCACCAGACCGTCGGGGGGCTTCTCCTACGAGCAGTACTTC. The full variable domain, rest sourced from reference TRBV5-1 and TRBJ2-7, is KAGVTQTPRYLIKTRGQQVTLSCSPISGHRSVSWYQQTPGQGLQFLFEYFSETQRNKGNFPGRFSGRQFSNSRSEMNVSTLELGDSALYLCATRPSGGFSYEQYFGPGTRLTVT.

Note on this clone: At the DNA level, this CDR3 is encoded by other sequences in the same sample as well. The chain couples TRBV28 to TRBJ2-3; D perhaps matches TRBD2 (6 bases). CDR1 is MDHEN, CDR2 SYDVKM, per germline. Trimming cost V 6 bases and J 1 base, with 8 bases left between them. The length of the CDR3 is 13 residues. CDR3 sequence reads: CASRTGGTDTQYF. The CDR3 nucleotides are TGTGCCAGCAGGACGGGGGGCACAGATACGCAGTATTTT.

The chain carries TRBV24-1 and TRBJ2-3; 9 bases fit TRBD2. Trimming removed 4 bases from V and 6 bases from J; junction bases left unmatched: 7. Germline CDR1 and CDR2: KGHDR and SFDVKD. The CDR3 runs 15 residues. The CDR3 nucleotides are TGTGCCACCAGTGACGCGGGAGGGCCGGGGGATACGCAGTATTTT. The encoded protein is CATSDAGGPGDTQYF.

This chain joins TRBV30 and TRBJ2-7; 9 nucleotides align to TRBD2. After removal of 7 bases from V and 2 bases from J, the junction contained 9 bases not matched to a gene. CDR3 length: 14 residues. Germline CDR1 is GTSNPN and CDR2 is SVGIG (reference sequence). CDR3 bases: TGTGCCTCCCGAGGGCTAGCGGGACCCTACGAGCAGTACTTC. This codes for CASRGLAGPYEQYF. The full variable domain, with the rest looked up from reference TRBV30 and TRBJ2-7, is SQTIHQWPATLVQPVGSPLSLECTVEGTSNPNLYWYRQAAGRGLQLLFYSVGIGQISSEVPQNLSASRPQDRQFILSSKKLLLSDSGFYLCASRGLAGPYEQYFGPGTRLTVT.

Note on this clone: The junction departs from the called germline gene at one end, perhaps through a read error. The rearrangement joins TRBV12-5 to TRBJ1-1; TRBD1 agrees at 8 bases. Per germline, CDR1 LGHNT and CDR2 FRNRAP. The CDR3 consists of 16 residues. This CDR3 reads CASGSTGQGANSEAFF. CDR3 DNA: TGTGCTAGTGGTTCGACGGGGCAGGGGGCGAACTCTGAAGCTTTCTTT.

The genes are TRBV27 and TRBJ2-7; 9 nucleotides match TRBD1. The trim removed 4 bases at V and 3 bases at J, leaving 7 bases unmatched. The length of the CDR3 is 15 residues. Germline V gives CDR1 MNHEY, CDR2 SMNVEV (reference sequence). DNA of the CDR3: TGTGCCAGCAGTTGGGGACAGGGAACAATCTACGAGCAGTACTTC. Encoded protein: CASSWGQGTIYEQYF.

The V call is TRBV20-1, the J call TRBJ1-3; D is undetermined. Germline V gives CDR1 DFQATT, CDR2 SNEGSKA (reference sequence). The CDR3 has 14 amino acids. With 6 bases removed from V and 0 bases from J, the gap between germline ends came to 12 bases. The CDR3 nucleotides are TGCAGTGCGAGTCTGGGCTTCTCTGGAAACACCATATATTTT. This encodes CSASLGFSGNTIYF.

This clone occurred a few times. CDR3 residues: CAAGSPTEAFF. The CDR3 DNA sequence: TGTGCGGCAGGCTCACCCACTGAAGCTTTCTTT. This sequence joins TRBV28 and TRBJ1-1; no clear D gene. The V gene's germline CDR1 is MDHEN and CDR2 SYDVKM. The CDR3 contains 11 residues.

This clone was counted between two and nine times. In nucleotides, the CDR3 is TGTGCCTGTAATGGACTCGCCTATGAGCAGTTCTTC. This codes for CACNGLAYEQFF. The chain links TRBV30 to TRBJ2-1; D possibly corresponds to TRBD2 (5 bases). Germline V gives CDR1 GTSNPN, CDR2 SVGIG (reference sequence). The CDR3 sequence is 12 residues long. The ends were cut back, 6 bases at V and 8 bases at J, with 14 bases in the middle.

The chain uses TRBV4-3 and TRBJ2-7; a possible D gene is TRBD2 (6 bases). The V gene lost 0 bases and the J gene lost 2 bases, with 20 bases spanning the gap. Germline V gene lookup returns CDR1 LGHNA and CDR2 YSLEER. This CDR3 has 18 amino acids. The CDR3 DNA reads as TGCGCCAGCAGCCAAGATCCTCCCCATCCGGGACTCGCCTACGAGCAGTACTTC. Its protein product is CASSQDPPHPGLAYEQYF.

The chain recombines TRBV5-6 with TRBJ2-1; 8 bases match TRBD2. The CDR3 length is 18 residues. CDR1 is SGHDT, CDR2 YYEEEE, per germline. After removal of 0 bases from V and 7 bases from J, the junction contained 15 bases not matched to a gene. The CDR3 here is CASSLGPNGGARGNEQFF. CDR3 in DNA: TGTGCCAGCAGCTTGGGGCCCAACGGGGGGGCTCGAGGGAATGAGCAGTTCTTC.

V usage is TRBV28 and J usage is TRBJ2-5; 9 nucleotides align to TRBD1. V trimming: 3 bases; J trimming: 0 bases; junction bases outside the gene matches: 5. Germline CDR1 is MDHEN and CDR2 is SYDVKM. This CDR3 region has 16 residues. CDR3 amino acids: CASSFTGQGNQETQYF. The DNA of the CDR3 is TGTGCCAGCAGTTTCACGGGACAGGGAAACCAAGAGACCCAGTACTTC.

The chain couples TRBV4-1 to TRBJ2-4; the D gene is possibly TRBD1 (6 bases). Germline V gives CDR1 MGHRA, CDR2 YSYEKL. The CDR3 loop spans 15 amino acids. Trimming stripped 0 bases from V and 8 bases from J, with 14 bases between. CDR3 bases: TGCGCCAGCAGCCAAGATGGGCAGGGGAGAGACATTCAGTACTTC. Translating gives CASSQDGQGRDIQYF.

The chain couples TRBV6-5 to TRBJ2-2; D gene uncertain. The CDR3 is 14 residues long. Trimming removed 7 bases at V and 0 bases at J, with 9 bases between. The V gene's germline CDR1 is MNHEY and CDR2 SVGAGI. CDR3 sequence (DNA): TGTGCCAGCATGGGCCTGGCGAACACCGGGGAGCTGTTTTTT. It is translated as CASMGLANTGELFF.

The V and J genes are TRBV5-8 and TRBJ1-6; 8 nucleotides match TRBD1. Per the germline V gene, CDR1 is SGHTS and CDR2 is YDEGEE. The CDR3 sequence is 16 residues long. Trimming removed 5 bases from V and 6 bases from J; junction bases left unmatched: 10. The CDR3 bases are TGTGCCAGCAGTTTCCCTTTCGACAGGGGTAATTCACCCCTCCACTTT. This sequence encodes CASSFPFDRGNSPLHF.

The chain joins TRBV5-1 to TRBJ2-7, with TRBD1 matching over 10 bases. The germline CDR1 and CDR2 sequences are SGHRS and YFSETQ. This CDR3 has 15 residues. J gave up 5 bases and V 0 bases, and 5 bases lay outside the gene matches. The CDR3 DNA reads TGCGCCAGCAGCTTGGCGGGACAGGGGTTGGACGAGCAGTACTTC. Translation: CASSLAGQGLDEQYF.